This paragraph covers one TCR beta chain sequence. This record comes from a study of T cell responses to AZD1222 COVID-19 vaccine. Some clones are missing from TCRdb's copy, which holds only in-frame ones; the method was immunoSEQ multiplex PCR. The table lists about 110,000 clones, roughly nine tenths of them singletons. Per germline, CDR1 PRHDT and CDR2 FYEKMQ (reference sequence). CDR3 size: 15 residues. V lost 2 bases and J lost 2; bases outside the gene matches: 6. The chain recombines TRBV13 with TRBJ2-7; 7 bases fit TRBD1. The source of this sequence is an adult who received the AZD1222 COVID-19 vaccine. Sequences were derived from peripheral blood, sampled 28 days after the second AZD1222 dose. CDR3 sequence: CASSLSPGQTYEQYF. DNA of the CDR3: TGTGCCAGCAGCTTATCACCGGGACAGACCTACGAGCAGTACTTC. The full variable domain, its missing parts supplied by reference TRBV13 and TRBJ2-7, is AAGVIQSPRHLIKEKRETATLKCYPIPRHDTVYWYQQGPGQDPQFLISFYEKMQSDKGSIPDRFSAQQFSDYHSELNMSSLELGDSALYFCASSLSPGQTYEQYFGPGTRLTVT.